This T cell receptor beta chain comes out of a study of T-cell memory formation after mild COVID-19 (dated by TCRdb to the early 2020s). For context, the study as a whole: TCR sequence clusters from the two donors were found to be largely donor specific. In a couple of donors, T-cell clones that expanded and contracted after mild COVID-19 were followed by sequencing TCRalpha and TCRbeta repertoires longitudinally. The cohort comprised two young, previously healthy adult volunteers, one female and one male.

In the case of this clonotype: What this receptor recognizes is not known. The input lacks base qualities; no much larger clone sits a single base away.

For sequencing, an Illumina NovaSeq 6000 was employed. TCRalpha and TCRbeta cDNA libraries were constructed by 5'RACE with constant-segment primers, with sample barcodes and unique molecular identifiers being introduced. Trizol reagent was used to extract RNA from every sample. Libraries were amplified in two PCR steps, with a second sample barcode and Illumina TruSeq adapters added in the second step. Sequencing of the libraries was done on an Illumina NovaSeq, producing 2 x 150 bp paired-end reads. Per the source publication's procedure: Demultiplexing of reads and collapsing into UMI-guided consensus sequences were performed with migec v1.2.7. Using mixcr v2.1.11, the UMI consensuses were aligned to TRA and TRB V and J templates and assembled into clonotypes. Expanded or contracted clonotypes were those called significant by both edgeR and NoisET, with noise models trained on biological replicates. edgeR calls used a false discovery rate-adjusted p below 0.01 and a log2 fold-change threshold of 1. PCA with hierarchical clustering of max-normalized trajectories of the 1000 most abundant clonotypes was used as exploratory dynamics analysis. Each responding clone was given a CD4 or CD8 phenotype based on the CD4+ and CD8+ repertoires, which had been sequenced separately. Clones were called with MiXCR by TCRdb after fastp trimmed the public reads at Q25, and only in-frame beta chains were retained. Rows matching on CDR3 protein sequence are summarized as one entry with the most common DNA and genes. TCRdb, not the authors, supplied the V and J calls. Counted in this sample were under 70,000 distinct CDR3 sequences; approximately 9% of them appeared once. Of the sample, around 1.1% falls within the top ten clones.

Points the paper makes about the study in general: Balanced CD4/CD8 phenotypes were observed for clones contracting from day 15 to 85, whereas a bias towards CD4+ was observed for a second wave of clones expanding from day 15 to 37. Only two mild cases were covered by the study, and larger cohorts that include severe cases with pre-infection samples were considered necessary. Contracting CD4+ clones were located mainly in the CM and EM memory subsets, whereas CD8+ clones were found to be enriched in EMRA. SARS-CoV-2 specificity of the second-wave clones peaking on day 37 was not confirmed. Some responding clones were found in pre-infection memory, which suggests that pre-existing cross-reactive memory T cells took part in the SARS-CoV-2 response.

Ficoll-Paque density gradient centrifugation was used to isolate PBMCs. Spanning cysteine to phenylalanine, the CDR3 consists of 15 amino acids. Left in the record is the CDR3 DNA by itself, 45 bases read in frame from the first base. V loses 4 bases at its end and J loses 8 bases; junction bases beyond the gene matches: 4. CDR1 ENHRY and CDR2 SYGVKD were looked up in the germline V gene. This receptor was obtained from a man aged 18-30 years who had mild COVID-19 (a few samples of this study predate the infection). The sample titles of this study are shuffled in the database, so cell type and time point are left out; the donor was told from shared clones. The chain couples TRBV10-3 to TRBJ2-1; a stretch of 14 junction bases matches TRBD2. The sample taken for sequencing was PBMCs or a T cell subset sorted from them (not recorded which). The sequenced DNA: TGTGCCATCAGTGCGGGGACTAGCGGGGGCCATGAGCAGTTCTTC. This is translated as CAISAGTSGGHEQFF.